This TCR beta chain emerged from a study of response to subunit inactivated influenza vaccine. TCRdb itself ran the RT-PCR reads through MiXCR, one entry per CDR3 protein. The data show some 850,000 distinct CDR3 sequences, under 20% seen once. The CDR3 has 16 residues. Germline CDR1 is SGDLS and CDR2 is YYNGEE. Broader study findings: Researchers suggested that each seasonal influenza vaccination recruits few new T cells.

With regard to this clonotype: The antigen is not known. Germline and junction disagree at one end, which may indicate a read error.

The TCR sequence derives from a man between 50 and 59 years old who received an inactivated influenza vaccine. V gene TRBV9 combines with J gene TRBJ2-1; 7 nucleotides line up with TRBD2. The sequenced sample was PBMCs from blood, obtained 5 to 6 days after vaccination. The CDR3 nucleotides read TGTGCCAGCAGCGTAGGTGGAGGGAGGGCAAGCAATAAGCAGTTCTTC. Its protein is CASSVGGGRASNKQFF.